This TCR beta chain derives from a study of blood T cell repertoires in COVID-19. As for the study in general: COVID-19 samples, acute and convalescent, were from the United States, Italy and Spain.

Some clones are missing from TCRdb's copy, which holds only in-frame ones; the method was immunoSEQ multiplex PCR. The sample has 95,000 to 120,000 clones; 85% are singletons. This clone was seen a single time. V was pared by 0 bases and J by 9 bases, with 12 bases between. Germline CDR1 SGHDT, CDR2 YYEEEE. The CDR3 runs 13 residues. The sequence derives from a man aged 40-55 years with acute or convalescent COVID-19. The source material was peripheral blood. V and J are TRBV5-6 and TRBJ1-2; D is unclear. CDR3 bases: TGTGCCAGCAGCTTGGCCTCAGGCAATCGCTACACCTTC. This codes for CASSLASGNRYTF.